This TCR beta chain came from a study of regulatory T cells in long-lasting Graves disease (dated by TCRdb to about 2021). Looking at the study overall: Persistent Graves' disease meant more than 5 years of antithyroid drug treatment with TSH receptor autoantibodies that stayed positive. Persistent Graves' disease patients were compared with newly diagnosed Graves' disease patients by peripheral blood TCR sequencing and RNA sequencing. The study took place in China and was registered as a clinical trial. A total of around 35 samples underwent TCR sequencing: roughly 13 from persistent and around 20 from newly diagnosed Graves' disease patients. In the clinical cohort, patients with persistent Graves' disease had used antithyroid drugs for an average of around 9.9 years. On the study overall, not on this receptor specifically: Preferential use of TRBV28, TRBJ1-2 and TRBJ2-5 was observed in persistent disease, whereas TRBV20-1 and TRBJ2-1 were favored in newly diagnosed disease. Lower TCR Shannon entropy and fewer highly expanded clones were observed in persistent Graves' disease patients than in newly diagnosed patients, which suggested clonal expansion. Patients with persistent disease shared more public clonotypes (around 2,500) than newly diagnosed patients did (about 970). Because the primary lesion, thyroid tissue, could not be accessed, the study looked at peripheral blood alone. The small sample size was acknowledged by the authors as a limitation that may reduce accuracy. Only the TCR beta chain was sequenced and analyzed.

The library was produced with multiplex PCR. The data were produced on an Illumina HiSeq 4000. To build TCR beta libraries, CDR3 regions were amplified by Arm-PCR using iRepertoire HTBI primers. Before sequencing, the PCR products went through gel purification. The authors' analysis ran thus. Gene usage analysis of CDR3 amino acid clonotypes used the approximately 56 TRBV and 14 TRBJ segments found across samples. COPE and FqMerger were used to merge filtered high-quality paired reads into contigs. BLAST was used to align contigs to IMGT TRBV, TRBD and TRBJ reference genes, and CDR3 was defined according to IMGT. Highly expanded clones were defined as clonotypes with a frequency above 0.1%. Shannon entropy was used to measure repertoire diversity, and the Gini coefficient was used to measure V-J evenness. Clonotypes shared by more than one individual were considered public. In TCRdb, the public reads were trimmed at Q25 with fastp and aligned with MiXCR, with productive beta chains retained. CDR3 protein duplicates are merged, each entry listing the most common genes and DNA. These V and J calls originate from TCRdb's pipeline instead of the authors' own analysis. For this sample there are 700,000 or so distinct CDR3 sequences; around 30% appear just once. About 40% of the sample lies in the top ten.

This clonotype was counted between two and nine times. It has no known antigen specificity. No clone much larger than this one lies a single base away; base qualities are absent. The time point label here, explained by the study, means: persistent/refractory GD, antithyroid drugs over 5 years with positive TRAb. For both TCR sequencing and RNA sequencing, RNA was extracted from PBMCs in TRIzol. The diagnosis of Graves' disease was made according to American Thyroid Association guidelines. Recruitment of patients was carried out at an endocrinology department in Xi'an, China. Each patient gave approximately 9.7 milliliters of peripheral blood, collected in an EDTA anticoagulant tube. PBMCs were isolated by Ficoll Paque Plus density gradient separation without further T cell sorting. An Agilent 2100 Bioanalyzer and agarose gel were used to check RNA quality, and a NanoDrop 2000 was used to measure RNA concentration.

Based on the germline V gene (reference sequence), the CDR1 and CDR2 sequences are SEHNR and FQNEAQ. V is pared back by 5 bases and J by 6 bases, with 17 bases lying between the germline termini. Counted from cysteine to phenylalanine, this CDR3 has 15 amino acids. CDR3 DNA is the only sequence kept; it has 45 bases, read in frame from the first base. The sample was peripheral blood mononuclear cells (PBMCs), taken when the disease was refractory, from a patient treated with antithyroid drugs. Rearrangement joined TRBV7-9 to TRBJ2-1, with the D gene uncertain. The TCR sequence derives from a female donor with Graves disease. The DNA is TGTGCCAGCAGCCTCCTCGCGGACCCATTCAATGAGCAGTTCTTC. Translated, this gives CASSLLADPFNEQFF. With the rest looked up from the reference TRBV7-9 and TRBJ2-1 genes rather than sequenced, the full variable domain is DTGVSQNPRHKITKRGQNVTFRCDPISEHNRLYWYRQTLGQGPEFLTYFQNEAQLEKSRLLSDRFSAERPKGSFSTLEIQRTEQGDSAMYLCASSLLADPFNEQFFGPGTRLTVL.